The 30 T cell receptor beta chains given below trace back to one sample, sequenced in a study of OX40 agonist ivuxolimab in advanced cancers. Data came from immunoSEQ multiplex PCR; TCRdb stores just in-frame clones and leaves some out. The sample lists around 20,000 clones, 70% to 90% seen once, with 21% in the top ten. The sample here was CD4+ or CD8+ T cells sorted from blood, taken in a trial of the OX40 agonist ivuxolimab. These receptors originate from an adult with an advanced solid tumor such as melanoma, head and neck, liver or kidney cancer.

V and J are TRBV27 and TRBJ2-7; possibly TRBD1 or TRBD2 for D (5 bases each). CDR3 length: 14 amino acids. V was pared by 8 bases and J by 3 bases, with 17 bases between. CDR1 and CDR2 from the germline V gene are MNHEY and SMNVEV (reference sequence). The CDR3 reads CASRVPGRNYEQYF. CDR3 coding DNA: TGTGCCAGCCGTGTGCCAGGGAGAAACTACGAGCAGTACTTC.

V and J are TRBV27 and TRBJ1-2, with 11 bases fitting TRBD1. With V trimmed by 4 bases and J by 3 bases, 7 bases remained unmatched. CDR1 is MNHEY, CDR2 SMNVEV, per germline (reference sequence). The CDR3 length is 16 residues. DNA of the CDR3: TGTGCCAGCAGTTCTAAAGGACAGGGGGCATACTATGGCTACACCTTC. Residues: CASSSKGQGAYYGYTF.

The CDR3 loop is CASRRAYEQYF. CDR3 nucleotide sequence: TGTGCCAGCAGGAGAGCCTACGAGCAGTACTTC. The chain links TRBV2 to TRBJ2-7; D gene ambiguous. V was clipped by 6 bases and J by 2 bases, with 5 bases between them. The CDR3 is 11 residues long. Germline V gives CDR1 SNHLY, CDR2 FYNNEI.

The rearrangement links TRBV11-3 to TRBJ2-7; the D is unclear. CDR1 and CDR2 (germline): SGHNT, YENEEA. This CDR3 contains 12 residues. Trimming left V 2 bases short and J 4 bases short, with 6 bases between. CDR3 in amino acids: CASSLSGYEQYF. The CDR3 DNA is TGTGCCAGCAGCTTATCAGGTTACGAGCAGTACTTC.

The J gene is TRBJ1-3, the V gene TRBV19, with unresolved D. Germline V gene data show CDR1 as LNHDA and CDR2 as SQIVND (reference sequence). This CDR3 is built from 14 residues. V was cut by 5 bases and J by 4 bases, with 12 bases left in between. CDR3 loop: CASSPGGFGNTIYF. CDR3 nucleotide sequence: TGTGCCAGTAGTCCCGGAGGATTCGGAAACACCATATATTTT.

The chain recombines TRBV27 with TRBJ2-5, with TRBD1 matching 9 bases. The ends lost 4 bases at V and 3 bases at J; junction bases unmatched: 3. Germline CDR1 reads MNHEY; CDR2 reads SMNVEV (reference sequence). CDR3 length equals 14 residues. The CDR3 DNA reads as TGTGCCAGCAGTTCCGGGACAGGGAAAGAGACCCAGTACTTC. This codes for CASSSGTGKETQYF.

This clone was observed a few times. The rearrangement uses TRBV10-1 and TRBJ2-7; unclear D gene. CDR1 and CDR2 from the germline V gene are WNHNN and SYGVQD (reference sequence). The V end lost 4 bases, the J end lost 1 base, and 8 bases lay between the germline ends. This CDR3 is built from 13 residues. In DNA, the CDR3 is TGCGCCAGCAGTGCCGGGCTTTCCTACGAGCAGTACTTC. Translation gives CASSAGLSYEQYF.

This chain connects TRBV5-6 to TRBJ2-1; D gene ambiguous. V dropped 2 bases and J dropped 0 bases, with 12 bases sitting between them. The CDR3 is 16 amino acids. Germline CDR1 SGHDT, CDR2 YYEEEE. The CDR3: CASSFITGISYNEQFF. In DNA form, the CDR3 reads TGTGCCAGCAGCTTCATTACTGGGATCTCCTACAATGAGCAGTTCTTC.

The J gene is TRBJ2-1, the V gene TRBV7-6, with TRBD2 matching 8 bases. The CDR3 has 18 amino acids. Germline CDR1 and CDR2: SGHVS and FNYEAQ. Trimming removed 5 bases from V and 8 bases from J; junction bases left unmatched: 20. The CDR3 bases are TGTGCCAGCAGCCGACTGTTTCACCGCGGGAGGACATTCGATGAGCAGTTCTTC. Translated, it gives CASSRLFHRGRTFDEQFF.

The CDR3 coding sequence is TGTGCCAGCAACCTAGCGGTATCTAGCACAGATACGCAGTATTTT. Protein sequence: CASNLAVSSTDTQYF. The V gene is TRBV27, the J gene TRBJ2-3, with TRBD2 matching over 7 bases. V lost 7 bases to trimming and J lost 0 bases; unmatched junction nucleotides: 7. Germline V gene sequence: CDR1 MNHEY, CDR2 SMNVEV (reference sequence). CDR3 length: 15 amino acids.

The chain links TRBV6-5 to TRBJ2-7; D remains unclear. V lost 0 bases, J lost 1 base, and 10 bases lay in between. This CDR3 region has 15 residues. Per germline, CDR1 MNHEY and CDR2 SVGAGI. CDR3 in amino acids: CASSYSTLGSYEQYF. The CDR3 bases are TGTGCCAGCAGTTACTCGACCCTGGGTTCCTACGAGCAGTACTTC.

The J gene is TRBJ2-7, the V gene TRBV7-9, with D unresolved. CDR3 length equals 14 residues. Trimming shortened V by 7 bases and J by 1 base, and 14 bases separated the two germline ends. Germline CDR1 and CDR2: SEHNR and FQNEAQ (reference sequence). Here the CDR3 DNA reads TGTGCCAGCAACTACATTGGACGGTCCTACGAGCAGTACTTC. Amino acid sequence: CASNYIGRSYEQYF.

CDR3 sequence (DNA): TGTGCCAGCAGTGTCCCGGCGGGGGAGCAGTACTTC. Translation gives CASSVPAGEQYF. This chain joins TRBV6-1 and TRBJ2-7; maybe TRBD2 (6 bases). CDR3 length: 12 residues. From germline, CDR1 is MNHNS and CDR2 SASEGT. Trimming took 4 bases from V and 7 from J, leaving 11 bases between them.

The chain links TRBV2 to TRBJ2-7; no definite D call. The CDR3 contains 11 residues. Germline V gives CDR1 SNHLY, CDR2 FYNNEI. V lost 3 bases and J 5 bases, leaving 5 bases between the germline ends. The CDR3 bases are TGTGCCAGCAGTGATACGAACGAGCAGTACTTC. Translated, it gives CASSDTNEQYF.

This clone was seen a few times. The chain employs TRBV11-2 and TRBJ2-7; D gene uncertain. Per germline, CDR1 SGHAT and CDR2 FQNNGV. This CDR3 has 13 amino acids. The V gene lost 4 bases and the J gene lost 2 bases, with 9 bases spanning the gap. CDR3 region: CASSSAYPYEQYF. The CDR3 region has the DNA TGTGCCAGCAGCTCAGCGTACCCCTACGAGCAGTACTTC.

The J gene is TRBJ2-7, the V gene TRBV6-5; TRBD2 is a possible D gene (6 bases). Per the germline V gene, CDR1 is MNHEY and CDR2 is SVGAGI. The CDR3 runs 13 residues. The V end was cut by 4 bases, the J end by 7 bases, with 14 bases between. The CDR3 reads CASSWGLLGEQYF. The DNA of the CDR3 is TGTGCCAGCAGTTGGGGACTTTTGGGGGAGCAGTACTTC.

The J gene is TRBJ2-7, the V gene TRBV6-5; D unclear. Germline CDR1 is MNHEY and CDR2 is SVGAGI. This CDR3 has 15 amino acids. V was trimmed by 6 bases and J by 0 bases, leaving 15 bases between them. The CDR3 DNA reads as TGTGCCAGCAGACACAGCGTTCCGATCTCCTACGAGCAGTACTTC. Translation: CASRHSVPISYEQYF.

The V and J genes are TRBV28 and TRBJ1-1, with D hard to call. CDR1 is MDHEN, CDR2 SYDVKM, per germline. CDR3 length equals 11 residues. Trimming removed 8 bases from V and 5 bases from J, with 9 bases in between. As DNA, the CDR3 is TGTGCCAGCGCCGGACGGACTGAAGCTTTCTTT. Amino acid sequence: CASAGRTEAFF. Combining the CDR3 with reference TRBV28 and TRBJ1-1 gives the whole variable domain DVKVTQSSRYLVKRTGEKVFLECVQDMDHENMFWYRQDPGLGLRLIYFSYDVKMKEKGDIPEGYSVSREKKERFSLILESASTNQTSMYLCASAGRTEAFFGQGTRLTVV.

This chain joins TRBV9 and TRBJ1-6, with D unresolved. V lost 3 bases, J lost 0 bases, and 4 bases lay in between. The length of the CDR3 is 14 residues. CDR1 SGDLS and CDR2 YYNGEE come from the germline V gene. The CDR3 DNA follows: TGTGCCAGCAGCGCGGGCTCCTATAATTCACCCCTCCACTTT. Encoded protein: CASSAGSYNSPLHF.

This chain links TRBV25-1 with TRBJ2-1, with 10 bases that match TRBD2. V lost 3 bases and J lost 9; bases outside the gene matches: 5. This CDR3 spans 14 amino acids. Germline assignment: CDR1 MGHDK and CDR2 SYGVNS. The chain's CDR3 is CASSELAGEGEQFF. CDR3 bases: TGTGCCAGCAGTGAGCTAGCGGGGGAGGGTGAGCAGTTCTTC.

The rearrangement links TRBV5-6 to TRBJ2-3, with 10 bases aligning to TRBD2. CDR1 is SGHDT, CDR2 YYEEEE, per germline. The CDR3 loop spans 16 amino acids. The V and J ends lost 4 bases and 3 bases, in that order; junction bases with no gene match: 8. CDR3 in DNA: TGTGCCAGCAGCCACCGGTTAGCGGGAGGAACAGATACGCAGTATTTT. Its protein product is CASSHRLAGGTDTQYF.

The sample holds one count of this clone. The V gene is TRBV10-3, the J gene TRBJ2-7; 9 nucleotides align to TRBD1. Unmatched junction bases numbered 7, after V lost 6 bases and J lost 4 bases. Per the germline V gene, CDR1 is ENHRY and CDR2 is SYGVKD. The CDR3 consists of 14 residues. DNA for the CDR3: TGTGCCATCAGGGGACAGGGTCTCGGTTACGAGCAGTACTTC. This encodes CAIRGQGLGYEQYF.

V is TRBV5-1 and J is TRBJ1-1; TRBD1 might be the D (6 bases). The ends were cut back, 2 bases at V and 6 bases at J, with 11 bases in the middle. The germline gives CDR1 SGHRS, CDR2 YFSETQ. The CDR3 totals 13 residues. The CDR3 DNA reads TGCGCCAGCAGCTTTGAGACAGGCCCTGAAGCTTTCTTT. It codes for CASSFETGPEAFF.

V and J are TRBV14 and TRBJ2-3; the match to TRBD1 covers 10 bases. V lost 7 bases, J lost 7 bases, and 8 bases stayed unmatched. Looked up from germline, CDR1 is SGHDN and CDR2 is FVKESK. This CDR3 comprises 14 residues. CDR3 DNA sequence: TGTGCCAGCATGCCCTTGGGACAGGGGAATACGCAGTATTTT. It codes for CASMPLGQGNTQYF.

V is TRBV11-2 and J is TRBJ2-7, with TRBD1 as a possible D gene (6 bases). In germline, CDR1 is SGHAT, CDR2 FQNNGV. This CDR3 has 15 residues. Trimming left V 0 bases short and J 0 bases short, with 9 bases between. The CDR3 DNA reads TGTGCCAGCAGCTTAGAATGGGACACCTCCTACGAGCAGTACTTC. Protein product: CASSLEWDTSYEQYF.

The V and J genes are TRBV6-6 and TRBJ2-7; D unclear. The CDR3 contains 11 residues. In germline, CDR1 is MNHNY, CDR2 SVGAGI (reference sequence). V was clipped by 1 base and J by 3 bases, with 1 base between them. DNA for the CDR3: TGTGCCAGCAGTTACTTCTACGAGCAGTACTTC. Amino acid sequence: CASSYFYEQYF.

This chain joins TRBV28 and TRBJ2-7, with D maybe TRBD2 (5 bases). V was trimmed by 5 bases and J by 0 bases, leaving 8 bases between them. CDR1 and CDR2 from the germline V gene are MDHEN and SYDVKM. The CDR3 has 13 residues. The CDR3 DNA reads as TGTGCCAGCAGTGAGGGTCCCTCCTACGAGCAGTACTTC. It encodes CASSEGPSYEQYF.

This chain uses TRBV5-6 with TRBJ1-2; no definite D call. The CDR3 spans 12 residues. The V end lost 4 bases, the J end lost 8 bases, and 12 bases lay between the germline ends. CDR1 and CDR2 from the germline V gene are SGHDT and YYEEEE. The CDR3 protein is CASSPNPGGYTF. CDR3 bases: TGTGCCAGCAGCCCCAACCCGGGGGGCTACACCTTC.

This clone has only one observation. The gene calls are TRBV7-8 and TRBJ2-2; a possible D gene is TRBD2 (6 bases). V shed 5 bases and J shed 6 bases, with 16 bases lying between them. Per the germline V gene, CDR1 is SGHVS and CDR2 is FQNEAQ. CDR3 length: 15 amino acids. CDR3 loop: CASSPSRGAAGELFF. DNA for the CDR3: TGTGCCAGCAGCCCCTCGCGCGGGGCTGCCGGGGAGCTGTTTTTT.

The chain has TRBV11-2 and TRBJ2-1, with D hard to call. Trimming took off 1 base at V and 6 bases at J, with 16 bases between the two ends. Per germline, CDR1 SGHAT and CDR2 FQNNGV. The CDR3 loop spans 16 amino acids. The DNA of the CDR3 is TGTGCCAGCAGCTTAGGAGGCAGGTCGATATTCAATGAGCAGTTCTTC. Amino acids: CASSLGGRSIFNEQFF.